The 21 T cell receptor beta chains below come from one sample, sequenced in a study of T cell changes during pregnancy in multiple sclerosis. The assay was immunoSEQ multiplex PCR, and TCRdb's table has in-frame clones only and misses some. The table includes roughly 61,000 clones, roughly 90% detected once. The sequencing used peripheral blood, collected in the first trimester of pregnancy. These receptor sequences come from a female donor in good health, enrolled as a control in a pregnancy study.

The V and J genes are TRBV11-3 and TRBJ2-3; 9 nucleotides agree with TRBD2. V was clipped by 1 base and J by 3 bases; unmatched bases: 2. CDR3 length: 15 residues. Germline V gene lookup returns CDR1 SGHNT and CDR2 YENEEA. CDR3 coding DNA: TGTGCCAGCAGCTTAGTAGCGGGAGCTACAGATACGCAGTATTTT. Encoded protein: CASSLVAGATDTQYF.

This chain connects TRBV29-1 to TRBJ2-1; a possible D gene is TRBD1 (6 bases). V lost 3 bases and J lost 6, with 12 bases in between. The V gene's germline CDR1 is SQVTM and CDR2 ANQGSEA. The CDR3 has 13 amino acids. CDR3 residues: CSVEGAHVNEQFF. DNA of the CDR3: TGCAGCGTTGAGGGGGCCCATGTCAATGAGCAGTTCTTC.

This clone was recorded only once. The rearrangement joins TRBV7-3 to TRBJ1-1; D gene uncertain. The CDR3 loop spans 15 amino acids. V was shortened by 4 bases and J by 0 bases, with 12 bases between the two germline ends. Germline loops: CDR1 SGHTA, CDR2 FQGTGA. The CDR3 spells CASSSSARVNTEAFF. DNA of the CDR3: TGTGCCAGCAGCTCATCTGCGCGGGTGAACACTGAAGCTTTCTTT.

This chain joins TRBV7-2 and TRBJ2-6, with D hard to call. V lost 6 bases to trimming and J lost 1 base, with 7 bases between them. The CDR3 consists of 14 residues. CDR1 and CDR2 (germline): SGHTA, FQGNSA. The CDR3 here is CASRRESGANVLTF. CDR3 nucleotides: TGTGCCAGCAGAAGAGAATCTGGGGCCAACGTCCTGACTTTC. The whole variable domain, remainder taken from reference TRBV7-2 and TRBJ2-6, is GAGVSQSPSNKVTEKGKDVELRCDPISGHTALYWYRQSLGQGLEFLIYFQGNSAPDKSGLPSDRFSAERTGGSVSTLTIQRTQQEDSAVYLCASRRESGANVLTFGAGSRLTVL.

V and J are TRBV7-3 and TRBJ2-7; 7 nucleotides align to TRBD1. The CDR3 loop spans 15 amino acids. The trim removed 5 bases at V and 4 bases at J, leaving 11 bases unmatched. From germline, CDR1 is SGHTA and CDR2 FQGTGA. The CDR3 here is CASSPGRGGQYEQYF. The CDR3 DNA reads as TGTGCCAGCAGCCCCGGGCGTGGGGGACAGTACGAGCAGTACTTC.

The chain combines TRBV28 with TRBJ2-4; no clear D. Germline V gene data show CDR1 as MDHEN and CDR2 as SYDVKM. Trimming removed 7 bases from V and 0 bases from J, with 10 bases in between. The CDR3 is 14 amino acids. The CDR3 sequence is CASTSILAKNIQYF. CDR3 in DNA: TGTGCCAGCACGAGCATTCTAGCCAAAAACATTCAGTACTTC. Complete variable domain (other parts from reference TRBV28 and TRBJ2-4): DVKVTQSSRYLVKRTGEKVFLECVQDMDHENMFWYRQDPGLGLRLIYFSYDVKMKEKGDIPEGYSVSREKKERFSLILESASTNQTSMYLCASTSILAKNIQYFGAGTRLSVL.

This clone was found a few times. The chain uses TRBV6-4 and TRBJ1-2, with a possible D match to TRBD1 (5 bases). The CDR3 loop spans 16 amino acids. The germline gives CDR1 MRHNA, CDR2 SNTAGT. V shed 6 bases and J shed 3 bases, with 20 bases lying between them. CDR3 sequence (DNA): TGTGCCAGCAGCCTCGGGAGGGGACTAAAGGACTATGGCTACACCTTC. Residues: CASSLGRGLKDYGYTF.

Remarks on this clone: A read error may account for a junction end that differs from germline. The chain employs TRBV7-9 and TRBJ2-7; D is possibly TRBD1 (6 bases). The CDR3 extends over 14 amino acids. The germline gives CDR1 SEHNR, CDR2 FQNEAQ (reference sequence). In nucleotides, the CDR3 is TGTGCCAGCAGCTTAGCGGGGGCGCCAGGCTCCCACTTCTTC. It translates to CASSLAGAPGSHFF.

V gene TRBV6-5 combines with J gene TRBJ1-1; D not resolved. Germline CDR1 is MNHEY and CDR2 is SVGAGI. The CDR3 sequence is 14 residues long. Trimming pared 1 base from V and 5 bases from J, leaving 11 bases between. Here the CDR3 reads CASSYLPRGTEAFF. CDR3 coding DNA: TGTGCCAGCAGTTACTTGCCCCGGGGAACTGAAGCTTTCTTT.

The rearrangement joins TRBV28 to TRBJ1-5, with TRBD1 matching over 9 bases. Germline V lookup: CDR1 MDHEN, CDR2 SYDVKM. The V segment lost 8 bases and the J segment 3 bases; nucleotides outside the gene matches: 8. This CDR3 has 15 amino acids. CDR3: CASPSGTGPNQPQHF. CDR3 in DNA: TGTGCCAGCCCTTCAGGGACAGGGCCCAATCAGCCCCAGCATTTT.

V is TRBV7-2 and J is TRBJ2-3, with 12 bases identical to TRBD2. V dropped 5 bases and J dropped 4; count of bases not matched to a gene: 4. The CDR3 spans 15 residues. The germline gives CDR1 SGHTA, CDR2 FQGNSA. CDR3 sequence (DNA): TGTGCCAGCAGCGAACTAGCGGGGGGCCCAGATACGCAGTATTTT. This sequence encodes CASSELAGGPDTQYF.

The chain joins TRBV27 to TRBJ2-1; the match to TRBD2 covers 15 bases. With V trimmed by 4 bases and J by 6 bases, 10 bases remained unmatched. The CDR3 is made up of 18 amino acids. Germline CDR1 and CDR2: MNHEY and SMNVEV (reference sequence). This chain's CDR3 is CASSSGTSGRMLGNEQFF. In DNA form, the CDR3 reads TGTGCCAGCAGTTCAGGGACTAGCGGGAGGATGCTTGGCAATGAGCAGTTCTTC.

The chain employs TRBV18 and TRBJ2-1; unclear D gene. The CDR3 runs to 14 residues. The V gene's germline CDR1 is KGHSH and CDR2 LQKENI. Deletions cut 0 bases from V and 7 bases from J, with 10 bases between. The CDR3 sequence is CASSPPNSGNEQFF. CDR3 in DNA: TGTGCCAGCTCACCACCGAATTCGGGTAATGAGCAGTTCTTC.

With respect to this clone: One end of the junction does not line up with germline, which may come from a read error. J is TRBJ2-1 and V is TRBV6-1; D might be TRBD2 (6 bases). Germline V gene lookup returns CDR1 MNHNS and CDR2 SASEGT. This CDR3 spans 11 amino acids. The CDR3 here is CASSELGERVF. CDR3 coding DNA: TGTGCCAGCAGTGAACTGGGGGAGCGGGTCTTC.

The chain is built from TRBV27 and TRBJ2-2; D gene uncertain. In germline, CDR1 is MNHEY, CDR2 SMNVEV (reference sequence). CDR3 length equals 13 residues. Trimming cost V 2 bases and J 7 bases, with 8 bases left between them. This chain's CDR3 is CASSLGRFGELFF. CDR3 nucleotides: TGTGCCAGCAGTTTAGGCAGGTTCGGGGAGCTGTTTTTT.

The chain has TRBV7-2 and TRBJ2-1; D is unresolved. CDR3 length equals 13 residues. CDR1 and CDR2 (germline): SGHTA, FQGNSA. The ends were cut back, 5 bases at V and 0 bases at J, with 5 bases in the middle. CDR3 in DNA: TGTGCCAGCAGCCCCGGCTCCTACAATGAGCAGTTCTTC. Its protein product is CASSPGSYNEQFF. Full variable domain (outside the CDR3, taken from reference TRBV7-2 and TRBJ2-1): GAGVSQSPSNKVTEKGKDVELRCDPISGHTALYWYRQSLGQGLEFLIYFQGNSAPDKSGLPSDRFSAERTGGSVSTLTIQRTQQEDSAVYLCASSPGSYNEQFFGPGTRLTVL.

This chain joins TRBV4-3 and TRBJ2-1, with 8 bases lining up with TRBD2. The V segment lost 2 bases and the J segment 5 bases; nucleotides outside the gene matches: 11. The germline gives CDR1 LGHNA, CDR2 YSLEER. The CDR3 spans 17 residues. The CDR3 sequence: CASSQTILAATNNEQFF. CDR3 nucleotides: TGCGCCAGCAGCCAAACGATACTAGCGGCAACCAACAATGAGCAGTTCTTC.

The CDR3 spells CASSLGTSGLGTDTQYF. The DNA for the CDR3 is TGTGCCAGCAGCTTAGGTACTTCGGGTCTGGGCACAGATACGCAGTATTTT. The V gene is TRBV13, the J gene TRBJ2-3; D remains ambiguous. Germline assignment: CDR1 PRHDT and CDR2 FYEKMQ (reference sequence). The CDR3 contains 17 residues. The V and J ends lost 0 bases and 1 base respectively, with 14 bases between them.

The rearrangement joins TRBV7-9 to TRBJ1-2; 7 bases are a match to TRBD1. J lost 4 bases, V lost 5 bases, and 4 bases had no gene match. Germline assignment: CDR1 SEHNR and CDR2 FQNEAQ (reference sequence). The CDR3 consists of 13 residues. The CDR3 nucleotides are TGTGCCAGCAGCATGGGACAGTCCTATGGCTACACCTTC. Residues: CASSMGQSYGYTF.

The chain recombines TRBV6-6 with TRBJ2-7, with 8 bases lining up with TRBD2. V dropped 0 bases and J dropped 3; count of bases not matched to a gene: 7. Per the germline V gene, CDR1 is MNHNY and CDR2 is SVGAGI (reference sequence). The CDR3 runs 16 residues. CDR3 DNA sequence: TGTGCCAGCAGTTACTCACCCAGCGGGGGAATCTACGAGCAGTACTTC. It yields the protein CASSYSPSGGIYEQYF.

CDR3 protein: CASSSSWDRGWNEQFF. For the CDR3, the DNA is TGTGCCAGCAGTTCCTCGTGGGACAGGGGATGGAATGAGCAGTTCTTC. The chain uses TRBV28 and TRBJ2-1, with 10 bases identical to TRBD1. There are 16 residues in the CDR3. CDR1 is MDHEN and CDR2 is SYDVKM in the germline V gene. Trimming at V came to 4 bases and at J to 7 bases, leaving 10 bases not matched to a gene.